A single sample gave rise to the 28 T cell receptor beta chains below, sequenced in a study of CD8+CD57+ T cells in acquired aplastic anemia. Researchers used genomic DNA as the template to profile TCR beta VDJ and CDR3. TCRdb re-called the reads through MiXCR, storing one row per CDR3 protein. The sample yields 150,000 to 200,000 distinct CDR3 sequences, under 70% seen once. Material: sorted CD4+, CD8+, or CD8+CD57+ T cells (not recorded which) from PBMCs. These receptors came from a human donor with severe aplastic anemia or a healthy control (not recorded which).

Concerning this clonotype: Mismatch with germline at one junction end may stem from a read error. The V and J genes are TRBV2 and TRBJ2-7; 10 bases are a match to TRBD2. The CDR3 has 16 residues. Germline loops: CDR1 SNHLY, CDR2 FYNNEI. As DNA, the CDR3 is TGTGCCAGCAGGCCCCCGACTAGCGGGCTCTCCCACGAGCAGTACTTC. It is translated as CASRPPTSGLSHEQYF.

The rearrangement links TRBV7-8 to TRBJ1-2; D is unclear. Germline lookup yields CDR1 SGHVS and CDR2 FQNEAQ. The CDR3 has 13 residues. Trimming took 3 bases from V and 7 from J, leaving 12 bases between them. The CDR3 here is CASSFEGQGGYTF. CDR3 coding DNA: TGTGCCAGCAGCTTCGAGGGCCAAGGTGGCTACACCTTC. Based on the CDR3 plus reference TRBV7-8 and TRBJ1-2, the full variable domain is GAGVSQSPRYKVAKRGQDVALRCDPISGHVSLFWYQQALGQGPEFLTYFQNEAQLDKSGLPSDRFFAERPEGSVSTLKIQRTQQEDSAVYLCASSFEGQGGYTFGSGTRLTVV.

The chain recombines TRBV28 with TRBJ2-1; D gene unclear. The CDR3 sequence is 14 residues long. The germline V gene encodes CDR1 MDHEN and CDR2 SYDVKM. Trimming removed 8 bases from V and 0 bases from J, with 11 bases in between. CDR3: CASLQGSSYNEQFF. The CDR3 DNA reads as TGTGCCAGCCTCCAAGGCAGCTCCTACAATGAGCAGTTCTTC.

This clonotype was recorded once. This sequence joins TRBV7-6 and TRBJ2-2; 8 bases agree with TRBD1. V shed 5 bases and J 6 bases; nucleotides not matched to a gene: 8. CDR3 size: 15 residues. The germline gives CDR1 SGHVS, CDR2 FNYEAQ. CDR3 loop: CASSPRGLRSGELFF. CDR3 in DNA: TGTGCCAGCAGCCCCAGGGGGCTGAGATCCGGGGAGCTGTTTTTT.

The chain couples TRBV20-1 to TRBJ2-5; D is perhaps TRBD1 or TRBD2 (5 bases each). CDR1 is DFQATT and CDR2 is SNEGSKA in the germline V gene (reference sequence). This CDR3 has 14 residues. V lost 0 bases and J 6 bases, leaving 14 bases between the germline ends. CDR3 bases: TGCAGTGCTAGAGAGGGACGGGTTGTGAAGACCCAGTACTTC. Translation: CSAREGRVVKTQYF.

The chain employs TRBV5-4 and TRBJ2-3, with TRBD1 as a possible D gene (5 bases). This CDR3 contains 15 residues. Germline V gene data show CDR1 as SGHNT and CDR2 as YYREEE (reference sequence). V lost 4 bases, J lost 2 bases, and 14 bases lay in between. This chain's CDR3 is CASSRGAEVTDTQYF. CDR3 nucleotide sequence: TGTGCCAGCAGCCGTGGGGCAGAAGTCACAGATACGCAGTATTTT.

The chain joins TRBV5-1 to TRBJ2-7, with D perhaps TRBD2 (6 bases). The germline V gene has CDR1 SGHRS and CDR2 YFSETQ. V was clipped by 0 bases and J by 3 bases, with 7 bases between them. The CDR3 runs 13 residues. The CDR3 region has the DNA TGCGCCAGCAGCTTGGGGACTAACTACGAGCAGTACTTC. It encodes CASSLGTNYEQYF.

The chain is built from TRBV7-8 and TRBJ2-7; 11 positions match TRBD2. Germline V gene data show CDR1 as SGHVS and CDR2 as FQNEAQ. The CDR3 runs to 17 residues. The V gene end was trimmed by 6 bases and the J gene end by 2 bases; junction bases not matched to a gene: 12. CDR3 region: CASSIEASGGNPYEQYF. The CDR3 bases are TGTGCCAGCAGTATAGAGGCTAGCGGGGGGAACCCCTACGAGCAGTACTTC.

The V gene is TRBV7-9, the J gene TRBJ1-1; 7 bases are a match to TRBD1. Germline V CDR1 and CDR2: SEHNR, FQNEAQ (reference sequence). This CDR3 has 15 residues. Trimming cost V 5 bases and J 5 bases; bases outside gene matches: 11. The CDR3 is CASSPHRAGGTEAFF. CDR3 bases: TGTGCCAGCAGCCCTCACAGGGCAGGGGGGACTGAAGCTTTCTTT.

Points on this clonotype: No conserved phenylalanine or tryptophan is present at the end of the CDR3, so a read error is the likely explanation. The rearrangement links TRBV27 to TRBJ2-1; D not resolved. Germline assignment: CDR1 MNHEY and CDR2 SMNVEV (reference sequence). CDR3 length equals 13 residues. The V end was cut by 5 bases, the J end by 4 bases, with 9 bases between. Here the CDR3 reads CASSLDGYNEQFV. In nucleotides, the CDR3 is TGTGCCAGCAGTCTCGACGGGTACAATGAGCAGTTCGTC.

The DNA of the CDR3 is TGTGCCAGCAGCCCGAAAGCGGGAGGGCCGGTTGAGCAGTTCTTC. Its protein product is CASSPKAGGPVEQFF. This chain joins TRBV7-2 and TRBJ2-1, with TRBD2 matching over 10 bases. Per the germline V gene, CDR1 is SGHTA and CDR2 is FQGNSA. The trim removed 5 bases at V and 9 bases at J, leaving 10 bases unmatched. The CDR3 runs 15 residues.

In its sample, this clonotype was seen once. The chain uses TRBV6-4 and TRBJ2-2; TRBD1 matches at 7 bases. The CDR3 contains 16 residues. The germline V gene has CDR1 MRHNA and CDR2 SNTAGT. With V trimmed by 6 bases and J by 2 bases, 9 bases remained unmatched. The CDR3 protein is CASSPTGTVNTGELFF. In nucleotides, the CDR3 is TGTGCCAGCAGCCCAACCGGGACAGTTAACACCGGGGAGCTGTTTTTT.

This clonotype appeared a single time. The chain couples TRBV15 to TRBJ1-2, with D possibly TRBD1 on 5 matching bases. Germline lookup yields CDR1 LNHNV and CDR2 YYDKDF (reference sequence). This CDR3 comprises 16 residues. Trimming cost V 2 bases and J 4 bases, with 17 bases left between them. CDR3 region: CATSRKDGSRGYGYTF. Here the CDR3 DNA reads TGTGCCACCAGCAGAAAAGACGGTTCAAGGGGCTATGGCTACACCTTC.

This chain links TRBV20-1 with TRBJ2-1, with 15 bases matching TRBD2. CDR1 and CDR2 (germline): DFQATT, SNEGSKA (reference sequence). The CDR3 has 13 residues. With 7 bases clipped from V and 7 bases from J, the junction kept 2 bases outside the gene matches. Here the CDR3 reads CSGTSGRVNEQFF. For the CDR3, the DNA is TGCAGTGGGACTAGCGGGAGGGTAAATGAGCAGTTCTTC.

The chain couples TRBV6-4 to TRBJ1-4; no definite D call. Deletions cut 0 bases from V and 1 base from J, with 6 bases between. CDR1 and CDR2 from the germline V gene are MRHNA and SNTAGT. This CDR3 is built from 15 residues. The CDR3 DNA reads TGTGCCAGCAGTGACTCGAGCGGAACTAATGAAAAACTGTTTTTT. It is translated as CASSDSSGTNEKLFF.

This clonotype was observed a few times. This chain connects TRBV24-1 to TRBJ2-2; either TRBD1 or TRBD2 may supply D (6 bases each). CDR3 length: 13 amino acids. V was shortened by 9 bases and J by 4 bases, with 11 bases between the two germline ends. The germline V gene has CDR1 KGHDR and CDR2 SFDVKD. The CDR3 reads CATGGGLTGELFF. DNA of the CDR3: TGTGCCACCGGAGGGGGGCTCACCGGGGAGCTGTTTTTT.

V usage is TRBV15 and J usage is TRBJ2-7, with 8 bases fitting TRBD1. The CDR3 runs 14 residues. The V gene's germline CDR1 is LNHNV and CDR2 YYDKDF (reference sequence). The junction had 7 bases not matched to a gene; V was cut back by 3 bases and J by 6 bases. The CDR3 protein is CATSRTGTGSEQYF. Written as DNA, the CDR3 is TGTGCCACCAGCAGGACCGGGACAGGTAGCGAGCAGTACTTC.

The chain uses TRBV9 and TRBJ1-3; D is ambiguous. Germline V gene sequence: CDR1 SGDLS, CDR2 YYNGEE. The V end lost 4 bases, the J end lost 0 bases, and 8 bases lay between the germline ends. This CDR3 contains 14 residues. This CDR3 is CASSPGDSGNTIYF. DNA of the CDR3: TGTGCCAGCAGCCCCGGAGACTCTGGAAACACCATATATTTT.

This clonotype was observed many times. The chain employs TRBV7-2 and TRBJ2-2; 12 nucleotides line up with TRBD2. This CDR3 spans 23 amino acids. V was pared by 1 base and J by 2 bases, with 20 bases of the junction left unmatched. From germline, CDR1 is SGHTA and CDR2 FQGNSA. The chain's CDR3 is CASSLVWIYGWASGGANTGELFF. CDR3 DNA: TGTGCCAGCAGCTTAGTGTGGATTTATGGGTGGGCTAGCGGGGGGGCCAACACCGGGGAGCTGTTTTTT.

This clonotype was seen a few times. The gene calls are TRBV7-9 and TRBJ1-6; D is possibly TRBD1 (6 bases). Between the trimmed V and J ends, which lost 1 base and 13 bases, there was a span of 11 bases. The CDR3 covers 13 residues. Per germline, CDR1 SEHNR and CDR2 FQNEAQ (reference sequence). DNA for the CDR3: TGTGCCAGCAGCTTAGGTGGGGGGCAGCCCCTCCACTTT. Amino acid sequence: CASSLGGGQPLHF. Variable domain in full (rest from reference TRBV7-9 and TRBJ1-6): DTGVSQNPRHKITKRGQNVTFRCDPISEHNRLYWYRQTLGQGPEFLTYFQNEAQLEKSRLLSDRFSAERPKGSFSTLEIQRTEQGDSAMYLCASSLGGGQPLHFGNGTRLTVT.

This clonotype was seen once. The rearrangement links TRBV20-1 to TRBJ2-1, with D perhaps matching TRBD2 (5 bases). Looked up from germline, CDR1 is DFQATT and CDR2 is SNEGSKA (reference sequence). The CDR3 covers 14 residues. This CDR3 is CSIVLFEAANEQFF. The CDR3 region has the DNA TGCAGCATTGTCTTATTCGAAGCGGCCAATGAGCAGTTCTTC.

This chain links TRBV7-2 with TRBJ1-5; D is undetermined. With 3 bases removed from V and 4 bases from J, the gap between germline ends came to 4 bases. The CDR3 consists of 12 residues. Germline lookup yields CDR1 SGHTA and CDR2 FQGNSA. In DNA, the CDR3 is TGTGCCAGCAGCTTTGATAATCAGCCCCAGCATTTT. Its protein product is CASSFDNQPQHF.

The chain employs TRBV7-3 and TRBJ2-7; 9 bases align to TRBD2. CDR1 SGHTA and CDR2 FQGTGA come from the germline V gene. V lost 3 bases, J lost 5 bases, and 8 bases stayed unmatched. The CDR3 is 15 residues long. The CDR3 reads CASSLAGGPINEQYF. CDR3 DNA sequence: TGTGCCAGCAGCTTGGCGGGAGGGCCTATCAACGAGCAGTACTTC.

The chain recombines TRBV7-2 with TRBJ1-4, with D perhaps matching TRBD1 (6 bases). The CDR3 spans 13 residues. Germline V lookup: CDR1 SGHTA, CDR2 FQGNSA. V was clipped by 5 bases and J by 11 bases, with 15 bases between them. The DNA for the CDR3 is TGTGCCAGCAGCCCACAGGGAGGCGAGAAACTGTTTTTT. Protein product: CASSPQGGEKLFF.

The chain links TRBV7-8 to TRBJ2-7, with TRBD1 matching 9 bases. This CDR3 is 16 amino acids long. Germline assignment: CDR1 SGHVS and CDR2 FQNEAQ. J lost 1 base, V lost 4 bases, and 8 bases had no gene match. In DNA, the CDR3 is TGTGCCAGCAGCTACCGCCGGGACAGGGTGTCCTACGAGCAGTACTTC. It encodes CASSYRRDRVSYEQYF.

This chain connects TRBV24-1 to TRBJ2-1; the D is unclear. V was cut by 2 bases and J by 0 bases, with 7 bases left in between. Germline values: CDR1 KGHDR, CDR2 SFDVKD. The CDR3 is 15 amino acids. This CDR3 reads CATSDSASSYNEQFF. In nucleotides, the CDR3 is TGTGCCACCAGTGATTCAGCAAGCTCCTACAATGAGCAGTTCTTC.

J is TRBJ2-7 and V is TRBV7-3, with 13 bases lining up with TRBD2. Germline V gene sequence: CDR1 SGHTA, CDR2 FQGTGA. The trim removed 0 bases at V and 2 bases at J, leaving 4 bases unmatched. The CDR3 sequence is 17 residues long. This CDR3 is CASSLTRLAGGPYEQYF. In DNA, the CDR3 is TGTGCCAGCAGCTTAACAAGACTAGCGGGGGGCCCCTACGAGCAGTACTTC.

As to this clonotype: Mismatch with germline at one junction end may stem from a read error. The chain is built from TRBV7-9 and TRBJ2-3; D gene ambiguous. The CDR3 length is 16 residues. The germline V gene encodes CDR1 SEHNR and CDR2 FQNEAQ (reference sequence). The CDR3 DNA sequence: TGTGCCAGCAGCCCACAGACGGGTTTTGGGATCGATACGCAGTATTTC. Amino acid sequence: CASSPQTGFGIDTQYF.